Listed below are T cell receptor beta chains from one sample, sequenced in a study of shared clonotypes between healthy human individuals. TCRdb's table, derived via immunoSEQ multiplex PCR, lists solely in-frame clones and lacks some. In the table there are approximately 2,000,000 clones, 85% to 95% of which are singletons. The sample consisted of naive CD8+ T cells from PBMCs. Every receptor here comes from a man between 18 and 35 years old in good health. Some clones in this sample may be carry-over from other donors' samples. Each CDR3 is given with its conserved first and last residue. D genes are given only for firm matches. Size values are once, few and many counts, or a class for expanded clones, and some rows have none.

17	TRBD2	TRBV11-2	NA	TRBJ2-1	CASSLSLGREADNEQFF	TGTGCCAGCAGCTTGAGCCTCGGGCGGGAGGCCGACAATGAGCAGTTCTTC
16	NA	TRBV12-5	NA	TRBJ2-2	CASGLDGTWNTGELFF	TGTGCTAGTGGTTTGGACGGGACTTGGAACACCGGGGAGCTGTTTTTT
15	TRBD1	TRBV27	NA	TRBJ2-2	CASSLLGTGIGELFF	TGTGCCAGCAGTTTATTGGGGACAGGGATCGGGGAGCTGTTTTTT
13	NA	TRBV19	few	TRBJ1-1	CASRPPANTEAFF	TGTGCCAGTAGACCCCCAGCGAACACTGAAGCTTTCTTT
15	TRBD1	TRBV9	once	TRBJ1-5	CASSVGGQINQPQHF	TGTGCCAGCAGCGTAGGGGGACAGATAAATCAGCCCCAGCATTTT
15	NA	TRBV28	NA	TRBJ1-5	CASRGGQHSNQPQHF	TGTGCCAGCAGGGGGGGACAACATAGCAATCAGCCCCAGCATTTT
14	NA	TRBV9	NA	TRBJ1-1	CASSASGEGSEAFF	TGTGCCAGCAGCGCCTCAGGGGAGGGGAGTGAAGCTTTCTTT
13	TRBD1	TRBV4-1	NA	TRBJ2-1	CASSPRNRGEQFF	TGCGCCAGCAGCCCCAGAAACAGGGGGGAGCAGTTCTTC
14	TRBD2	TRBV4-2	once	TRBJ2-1	CASARLAGVNEQFF	TGTGCCAGCGCCCGACTAGCGGGGGTCAATGAGCAGTTCTTC
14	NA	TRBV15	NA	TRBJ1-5	CATSGGNSNQPQHF	TGTGCCACCAGCGGGGGCAATAGCAATCAGCCCCAGCATTTT
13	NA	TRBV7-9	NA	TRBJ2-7	CASSEDANYEQYF	TGTGCCAGCAGCGAGGACGCGAACTACGAGCAGTACTTC
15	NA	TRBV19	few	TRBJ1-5	CASSIGDYSNQPQHF	TGTGCCAGTAGTATCGGGGATTATAGCAATCAGCCCCAGCATTTT
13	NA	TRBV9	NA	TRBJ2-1	CASNYGPNNEQFF	TGTGCCAGTAACTACGGGCCGAACAATGAGCAGTTCTTC
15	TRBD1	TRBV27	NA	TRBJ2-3	CASSLGTGYTDTQYF	TGTGCCAGCAGTTTAGGGACAGGGTATACAGATACGCAGTATTTT
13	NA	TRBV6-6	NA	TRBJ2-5	CASSERGVETQYF	TGTGCCAGCAGCGAAAGGGGAGTTGAGACCCAGTACTTC
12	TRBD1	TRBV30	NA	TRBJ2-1	CAFDRVRGEQFF	TGTGCCTTTGACAGGGTAAGGGGTGAGCAGTTCTTC
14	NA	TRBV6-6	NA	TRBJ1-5	CASRVTGFNQPQHF	TGTGCCAGCAGGGTGACAGGATTCAATCAGCCCCAGCATTTT
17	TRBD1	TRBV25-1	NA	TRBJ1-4	CASSERTGGAEDEKLFF	TGTGCCAGCAGTGAAAGGACAGGGGGCGCGGAAGATGAAAAACTGTTTTTT
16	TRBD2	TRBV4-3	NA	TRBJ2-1	CASSQLLAGEDNEQFF	TGCGCCAGCAGCCAACTTCTAGCGGGAGAAGACAATGAGCAGTTCTTC
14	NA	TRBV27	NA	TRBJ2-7	CASSLLRGRGALYF	TGTGCCAGCAGTTTACTAAGGGGGAGGGGAGCATTGTACTTC
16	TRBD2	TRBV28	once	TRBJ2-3	CASSSILAGHTDTQYF	TGTGCCAGCAGTTCAATACTAGCGGGCCACACAGATACGCAGTATTTT
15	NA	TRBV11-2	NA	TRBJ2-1	CASSHPAFLAGEQFF	TGTGCCAGCAGCCATCCGGCCTTCTTAGCAGGTGAGCAGTTCTTC
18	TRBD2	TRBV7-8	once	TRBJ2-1	CASSARLAGSSVSENQFF	TGTGCCAGCAGCGCCCGACTAGCGGGATCTTCGGTAAGTGAGAACCAGTTCTTC
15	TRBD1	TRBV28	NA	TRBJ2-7	CASRQGTARLYEQYF	TGTGCCAGCAGGCAGGGGACAGCGAGACTCTACGAGCAGTACTTC
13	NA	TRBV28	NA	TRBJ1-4	CASSFGLNEKLFF	TGTGCCAGCAGTTTCGGGCTTAATGAAAAACTGTTTTTT
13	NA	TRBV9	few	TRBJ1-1	CASSVAENTEAFF	TGTGCCAGCAGCGTAGCTGAGAACACTGAAGCTTTCTTT
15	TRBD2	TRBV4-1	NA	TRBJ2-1	CASSQVLRTSGRQFF	TGCGCCAGCAGCCAAGTGCTTCGGACCAGCGGGAGGCAGTTCTTC
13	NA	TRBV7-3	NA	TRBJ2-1	CASSWYRNNEQFF	TGTGCCAGCAGCTGGTACAGAAACAATGAGCAGTTCTTC
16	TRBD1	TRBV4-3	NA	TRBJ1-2	CASSQDGTGGGYGYTF	TGCGCCAGCAGCCAAGATGGGACAGGGGGCGGCTATGGCTACACCTTC
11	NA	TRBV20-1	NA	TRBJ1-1	CSATAFTEAFF	TGCAGTGCTACCGCGTTCACTGAAGCTTTCTTT
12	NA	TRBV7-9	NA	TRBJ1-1	CASSFRSTEAFF	TGTGCCAGCAGCTTCAGGAGCACTGAAGCTTTCTTT
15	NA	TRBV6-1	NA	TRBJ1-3	CASSEPKGSGNTIYF	TGTGCCAGCAGTGAACCGAAGGGTTCTGGAAACACCATATATTTT
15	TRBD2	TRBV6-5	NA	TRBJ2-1	CASSLREGKYNEQFF	TGTGCCAGCAGTTTGAGGGAGGGGAAATACAATGAGCAGTTCTTC
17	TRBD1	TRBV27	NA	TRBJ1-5	CASSANWDRGINQPQHF	TGTGCCAGCAGTGCAAACTGGGACAGGGGGATCAATCAGCCCCAGCATTTT
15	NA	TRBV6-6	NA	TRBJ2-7	CASSLPLRGYYEQYF	TGTGCCAGCAGTTTACCCCTGCGGGGATACTACGAGCAGTACTTC
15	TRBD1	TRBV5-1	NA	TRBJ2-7	CASSSRMTGGYEQYF	TGCGCCAGCAGCTCGCGGATGACAGGGGGCTACGAGCAGTACTTC
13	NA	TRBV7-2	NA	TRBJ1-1	CASSRPRSTEAFF	TGTGCCAGCAGCCGCCCCAGGAGCACTGAAGCTTTCTTT
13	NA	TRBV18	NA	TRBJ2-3	CASSPLSTDTQYF	TGTGCCAGCTCACCCCTTTCCACAGATACGCAGTATTTT
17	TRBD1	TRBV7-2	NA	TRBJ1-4	CASSLVVLQGKGEKLFF	TGTGCCAGCAGCTTAGTTGTGTTACAGGGGAAGGGTGAAAAACTGTTTTTT
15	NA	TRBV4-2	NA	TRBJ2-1	CASSQERGFGYEQFF	TGTGCCAGCAGCCAAGAACGGGGCTTCGGATATGAGCAGTTCTTC
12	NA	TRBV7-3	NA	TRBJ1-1	CASSLAGTEAFF	TGTGCCAGCAGCTTAGCAGGCACTGAAGCTTTCTTT
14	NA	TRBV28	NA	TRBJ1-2	CASSPWGGVYGYTF	TGTGCCAGCAGTCCCTGGGGTGGTGTGTATGGCTACACCTTC
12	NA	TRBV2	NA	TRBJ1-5	CASSDPDQPQHF	TGTGCCAGCAGTGACCCTGATCAGCCCCAGCATTTT
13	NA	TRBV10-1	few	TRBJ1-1	CASSALPGLGAFF	TGCGCCAGCAGTGCCCTCCCGGGACTGGGGGCTTTCTTT
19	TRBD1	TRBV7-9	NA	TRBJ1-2	CASSNLQGEESTIRYGYTF	TGTGCCAGCAGTAACCTACAGGGGGAAGAATCTACTATTAGATATGGCTACACCTTC
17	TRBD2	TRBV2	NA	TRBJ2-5	CARSGRSRTSGKETQYF	TGTGCCAGATCTGGCAGATCGAGGACTAGCGGCAAGGAGACCCAGTACTTC
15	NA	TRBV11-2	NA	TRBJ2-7	CASSDDTLPTYEQYF	TGTGCCAGCAGCGACGACACCCTTCCAACCTACGAGCAGTACTTC
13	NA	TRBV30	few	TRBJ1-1	CATQDSRFTEAFF	TGTGCCACCCAGGACAGCCGTTTCACTGAAGCTTTCTTT